The 18 T cell receptor beta chains given below trace back to one sample, sequenced in a study of radiotherapy plus CTLA-4 blockade in lung cancer (dated by TCRdb to the late 2010s). The protocol used for the library was the immunoSEQ multiplex PCR assay. Held by TCRdb, this immuneACCESS table contains in-frame sequences only and omits some clones. Under half of the omission traces to an unresolved V gene where checked; the cause of the rest is unknown. This sample comprises approximately 65,000 clones, approximately 80% of them detected only once. Of the sample, approximately 4.4% is held by the ten largest clones. The source material was peripheral blood, sampled from a patient treated with radiotherapy plus ipilimumab. Receptors were obtained from a human donor with non-small cell lung cancer who had a complete response to radiotherapy plus ipilimumab.

This clone was observed once. This rearrangement joins TRBV6-1 to TRBJ1-2, with 10 bases matching TRBD1. The trim removed 5 bases at V and 4 bases at J, leaving 7 bases unmatched. The CDR3 is 15 amino acids. The germline CDR1 and CDR2 sequences are MNHNS and SASEGT. The CDR3 nucleotides are TGTGCCAGCAGTAGAGGAGGGGACAGGGGCTATGGCTACACCTTC. This translates into CASSRGGDRGYGYTF.

V and J are TRBV11-3 and TRBJ2-1; D gene uncertain. Trimming removed 0 bases from V and 10 bases from J, with 7 bases in between. The CDR3 length is 12 residues. Looked up from germline, CDR1 is SGHNT and CDR2 is YENEEA. The CDR3 DNA reads as TGTGCCAGCAGCTTAGACCGGCGGGAGCAGTTCTTC. Amino acid sequence: CASSLDRREQFF.

This chain uses TRBV28 with TRBJ2-3; D gene uncertain. Germline values: CDR1 MDHEN, CDR2 SYDVKM. Trimming removed 6 bases from V and 1 base from J, with 5 bases in between. The CDR3 runs to 12 residues. Here the CDR3 reads CASSPRTDTQYF. Here the CDR3 DNA reads TGTGCCAGCAGCCCTCGCACAGATACGCAGTATTTT.

This chain joins TRBV5-1 and TRBJ1-1; possibly TRBD1 for D (6 bases). The CDR3 contains 14 residues. Trimming left V 5 bases short and J 6 bases short, with 17 bases between. From germline, CDR1 is SGHRS and CDR2 YFSETQ. This CDR3 reads CASRRTDPSAEAFF. CDR3 in DNA: TGCGCCAGCAGAAGGACAGACCCTTCGGCTGAAGCTTTCTTT.

In its sample, this clone was seen a few times. The genes are TRBV4-1 and TRBJ1-6; 8 nucleotides line up with TRBD1. Trimming cost V 0 bases and J 7 bases; bases outside gene matches: 8. CDR1 and CDR2 (germline): MGHRA, YSYEKL. CDR3 size: 17 residues. Written as DNA, the CDR3 is TGCGCCAGCAGCCAAGATGAAAACAGGGGGAGAAATTCACCCCTCCACTTT. Amino acids: CASSQDENRGRNSPLHF.

This clone occurred a few times. The V and J genes are TRBV5-1 and TRBJ1-1, with D unclear. Germline CDR1 is SGHRS and CDR2 is YFSETQ. This CDR3 has 13 amino acids. Trimming removed 2 bases at V and 0 bases at J, with 5 bases between. In DNA form, the CDR3 reads TGCGCCAGCAGCTTCGGGATGAACACTGAAGCTTTCTTT. Its protein product is CASSFGMNTEAFF.

J is TRBJ1-5 and V is TRBV30; no clear D. V lost 1 base and J lost 2, with 15 bases in between. CDR1 GTSNPN and CDR2 SVGIG come from the germline V gene (reference sequence). CDR3 length: 16 residues. CDR3 sequence: CAWSAVSLAGNQPQHF. The CDR3, as DNA: TGTGCCTGGAGTGCCGTCTCCCTGGCGGGCAATCAGCCCCAGCATTTT.

This sequence joins TRBV5-1 and TRBJ2-3; D may be TRBD1 (6 bases). The CDR3 contains 16 residues. Trimming took off 0 bases at V and 3 bases at J, with 14 bases between the two ends. Germline CDR1 reads SGHRS; CDR2 reads YFSETQ. CDR3 loop: CASSLVGGRGTDTQYF. The CDR3 DNA is TGCGCCAGCAGCTTGGTGGGCGGCAGGGGAACAGATACGCAGTATTTT.

The chain joins TRBV11-2 to TRBJ2-7, with TRBD1 as a possible D gene (6 bases). The V gene's germline CDR1 is SGHAT and CDR2 FQNNGV. The CDR3 spans 12 residues. V lost 2 bases, J lost 12 bases, and 14 bases lay in between. The CDR3 loop reads CASSLSRQGLYV. The CDR3 nucleotides read TGTGCCAGCAGCTTAAGCCGGCAGGGGCTGTACGTC.

Note on this clone: Just one base apart from a much larger clone, this may be a read error. The V call is TRBV7-2, the J call TRBJ1-5; tentative D call: TRBD1 (6 bases). CDR1 is SGHTA and CDR2 is FQGNSA in the germline V gene. V was trimmed by 3 bases and J by 1 base, leaving 7 bases between them. This CDR3 comprises 14 residues. CDR3 protein: CASSFGQSNQPQHF. As DNA, the CDR3 is TGTGCCAGCAGCTTTGGACAGAGCAATCAGCCCCAGCATTTT.

The genes are TRBV6-6 and TRBJ1-2; D is ambiguous. The germline V gene has CDR1 MNHNY and CDR2 SVGAGI (reference sequence). Trimming left V 8 bases short and J 4 bases short, with 17 bases between. The CDR3 totals 14 residues. Here the CDR3 reads CASHRGNGPYGYTF. For the CDR3, the DNA is TGTGCCAGCCACCGAGGGAACGGACCCTATGGCTACACCTTC.

The chain employs TRBV27 and TRBJ2-5, with D perhaps assigned TRBD1 or TRBD2 (6 bases each). Germline values: CDR1 MNHEY, CDR2 SMNVEV (reference sequence). Trimming removed 3 bases from V and 5 bases from J, with 13 bases in between. This CDR3 contains 14 residues. CDR3 loop: CASSFTRGGETQYF. The DNA of the CDR3 is TGTGCCAGCAGTTTCACCAGGGGAGGCGAGACCCAGTACTTC.

This clone was observed a handful of times. This chain uses TRBV30 with TRBJ1-3; D gene uncertain. This CDR3 has 14 amino acids. Germline values: CDR1 GTSNPN, CDR2 SVGIG (reference sequence). The V and J ends lost 5 bases and 1 base respectively, with 12 bases between them. This chain's CDR3 is CAWGKGQSGNTIYF. The CDR3 DNA sequence: TGTGCCTGGGGGAAGGGCCAGTCTGGAAACACCATATATTTT.

The gene calls are TRBV7-6 and TRBJ2-7; no reliable D call. The V and J ends lost 3 bases and 6 bases respectively, with 12 bases between them. The V gene's germline CDR1 is SGHVS and CDR2 FNYEAQ. CDR3 length equals 13 residues. CDR3 nucleotides: TGTGCCAGCAGCTTTGCCACCACGGGCGAGCAGTACTTC. It is translated as CASSFATTGEQYF.

The chain recombines TRBV5-6 with TRBJ2-5; TRBD2 matches 11 bases. V shed 2 bases and J 4 bases; nucleotides not matched to a gene: 4. CDR1 SGHDT and CDR2 YYEEEE come from the germline V gene. This CDR3 has 15 residues. The CDR3 nucleotides are TGTGCCAGCAGCTTTACTAGCGGGAGTGCAGAGACCCAGTACTTC. Protein: CASSFTSGSAETQYF.

The chain uses TRBV19 and TRBJ2-7, with D possibly being TRBD1 or TRBD2 (6 bases each). CDR1 is LNHDA and CDR2 is SQIVND in the germline V gene (reference sequence). This CDR3 contains 16 residues. Trimming took off 0 bases at V and 1 base at J, with 13 bases between the two ends. The CDR3 loop is CASSIEGGYRSYEQYF. CDR3 DNA: TGTGCCAGTAGTATAGAGGGGGGCTACCGATCCTACGAGCAGTACTTC.

This clone has a single count. The chain has TRBV27 and TRBJ2-1; TRBD2 matches 9 bases. Germline V gene sequence: CDR1 MNHEY, CDR2 SMNVEV (reference sequence). V gave up 5 bases and J gave up 7 bases; unmatched junction bases: 12. CDR3 size: 16 residues. The CDR3 DNA follows: TGTGCCAGCAGTCCCCCGACTAGCGGAAGGGGGAATGAGCAGTTCTTC. It translates to CASSPPTSGRGNEQFF.

This chain connects TRBV10-3 to TRBJ1-2, with TRBD1 matching over 7 bases. CDR1 and CDR2 (germline): ENHRY, SYGVKD. V lost 4 bases to trimming and J lost 6 bases; unmatched junction nucleotides: 11. This CDR3 is 15 amino acids long. The CDR3: CAISVKEGAENGYTF. The CDR3 DNA is TGTGCCATCAGTGTCAAAGAGGGGGCGGAGAATGGCTACACCTTC.